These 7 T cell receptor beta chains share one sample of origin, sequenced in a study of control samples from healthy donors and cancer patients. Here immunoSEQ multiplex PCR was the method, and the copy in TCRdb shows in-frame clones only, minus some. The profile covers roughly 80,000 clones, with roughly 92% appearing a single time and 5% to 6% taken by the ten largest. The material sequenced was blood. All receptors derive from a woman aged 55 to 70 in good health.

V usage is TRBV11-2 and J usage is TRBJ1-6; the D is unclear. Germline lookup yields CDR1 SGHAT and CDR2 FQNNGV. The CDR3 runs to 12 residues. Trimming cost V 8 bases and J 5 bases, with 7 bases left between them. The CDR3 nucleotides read TGTGCCAGCGGGCAAAATAATTCACCCCTCCACTTT. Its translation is CASGQNNSPLHF.

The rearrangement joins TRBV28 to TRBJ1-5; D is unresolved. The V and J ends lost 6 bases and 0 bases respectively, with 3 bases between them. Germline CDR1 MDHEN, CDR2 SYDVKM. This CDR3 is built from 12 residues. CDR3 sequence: CASRNSNQPQHF. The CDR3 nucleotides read TGTGCCAGCAGAAATAGCAATCAGCCCCAGCATTTT.

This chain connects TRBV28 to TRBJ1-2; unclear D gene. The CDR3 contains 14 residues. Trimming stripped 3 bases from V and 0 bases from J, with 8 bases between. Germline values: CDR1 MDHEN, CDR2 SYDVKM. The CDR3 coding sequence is TGTGCCAGCAGTTTTGGCACCCCTAACTATGGCTACACCTTC. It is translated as CASSFGTPNYGYTF.

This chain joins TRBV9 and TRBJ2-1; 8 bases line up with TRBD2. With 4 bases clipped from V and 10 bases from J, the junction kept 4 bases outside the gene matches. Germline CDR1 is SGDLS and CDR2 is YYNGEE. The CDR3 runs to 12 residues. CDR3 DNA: TGTGCCAGCAGCCGACTAGCGCCCGAGCAGTTCTTC. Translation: CASSRLAPEQFF.

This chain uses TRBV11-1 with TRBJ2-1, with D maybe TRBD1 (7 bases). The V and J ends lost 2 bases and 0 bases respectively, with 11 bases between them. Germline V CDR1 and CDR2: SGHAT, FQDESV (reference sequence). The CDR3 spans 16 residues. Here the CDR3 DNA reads TGTGCCAGCAGCTTACATCAGGGGGGCTCCTACAATGAGCAGTTCTTC. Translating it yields CASSLHQGGSYNEQFF. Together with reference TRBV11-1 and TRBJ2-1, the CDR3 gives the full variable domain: EAEVAQSPRYKITEKSQAVAFWCDPISGHATLYWYRQILGQGPELLVQFQDESVVDDSQLPKDRFSAERLKGVDSTLKIQPAELGDSAMYLCASSLHQGGSYNEQFFGPGTRLTVL.

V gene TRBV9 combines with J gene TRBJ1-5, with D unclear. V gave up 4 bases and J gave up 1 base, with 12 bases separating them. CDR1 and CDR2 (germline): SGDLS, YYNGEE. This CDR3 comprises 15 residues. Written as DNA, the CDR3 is TGTGCCAGCAGCCGGGAGGTAGGGAGCAATCAGCCCCAGCATTTT. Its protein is CASSREVGSNQPQHF.

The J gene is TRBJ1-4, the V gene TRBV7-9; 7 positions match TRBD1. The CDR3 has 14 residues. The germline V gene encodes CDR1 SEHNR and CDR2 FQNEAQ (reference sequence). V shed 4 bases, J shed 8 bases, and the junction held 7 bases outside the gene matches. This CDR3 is CASSSTGLYEKLFF. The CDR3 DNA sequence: TGTGCCAGCAGCTCGACAGGGCTCTACGAAAAACTGTTTTTT.